Shown below are 5 T cell receptor beta chains from a single sample sequenced in a study of blood T cell repertoires in COVID-19. Profiling relied on immunoSEQ multiplex PCR, and the TCRdb table lists in-frame clones only, not all of them. Among roughly 35,000 clones listed, 78% were seen once. The sample taken for sequencing was peripheral blood. Receptor source: a man in his sixties or seventies with acute or convalescent COVID-19.

Only one count was recorded for this clone. The chain combines TRBV2 with TRBJ2-1, with 13 bases that match TRBD2. This CDR3 has 16 amino acids. Losses at the gene ends were 6 bases for V and 3 bases for J; bases not matched to a gene: 5. CDR1 and CDR2 (germline): SNHLY, FYNNEI. The DNA for the CDR3 is TGTGCCAGCAGAGGACTAGCGGGGGACGGCTACAATGAGCAGTTCTTC. The encoded protein is CASRGLAGDGYNEQFF.

The chain links TRBV15 to TRBJ2-6; TRBD1 agrees at 11 bases. The CDR3 sequence is 16 residues long. J lost 2 bases, V lost 5 bases, and 2 bases had no gene match. From germline, CDR1 is LNHNV and CDR2 YYDKDF (reference sequence). CDR3 residues: CATSPDRGPGANVLTF. CDR3 nucleotide sequence: TGTGCCACCAGCCCGGACAGGGGGCCTGGGGCCAACGTCCTGACTTTC.

The chain is built from TRBV7-6 and TRBJ2-1; tentatively, D is TRBD2 (5 bases). The CDR3 contains 17 residues. The V end lost 1 base, the J end lost 0 bases, and 13 bases lay between the germline ends. Germline V gene data show CDR1 as SGHVS and CDR2 as FNYEAQ. The CDR3, as DNA: TGTGCCAGCAGCTTAGACGGTAGCGCGAGCTCCTACAATGAGCAGTTCTTC. Amino acid sequence: CASSLDGSASSYNEQFF.

V and J are TRBV5-5 and TRBJ2-2, with D possibly TRBD2 on 5 matching bases. The CDR3 consists of 14 residues. Germline loops: CDR1 SGHKS, CDR2 YYEKEE (reference sequence). Trimming cost V 4 bases and J 2 bases, with 9 bases left between them. CDR3 loop: CASSLDYNTGELFF. The CDR3 DNA reads TGTGCCAGCAGCCTAGACTATAACACCGGGGAGCTGTTTTTT.

The chain recombines TRBV5-5 with TRBJ2-1, with 8 bases matching TRBD2. V lost 4 bases and J lost 6; bases outside the gene matches: 12. The CDR3 has 16 amino acids. The germline V gene encodes CDR1 SGHKS and CDR2 YYEKEE (reference sequence). The CDR3 region has the DNA TGTGCCAGCAGCACCATACTAGCGGCAGTAGCCAATGAGCAGTTCTTC. It translates to CASSTILAAVANEQFF.